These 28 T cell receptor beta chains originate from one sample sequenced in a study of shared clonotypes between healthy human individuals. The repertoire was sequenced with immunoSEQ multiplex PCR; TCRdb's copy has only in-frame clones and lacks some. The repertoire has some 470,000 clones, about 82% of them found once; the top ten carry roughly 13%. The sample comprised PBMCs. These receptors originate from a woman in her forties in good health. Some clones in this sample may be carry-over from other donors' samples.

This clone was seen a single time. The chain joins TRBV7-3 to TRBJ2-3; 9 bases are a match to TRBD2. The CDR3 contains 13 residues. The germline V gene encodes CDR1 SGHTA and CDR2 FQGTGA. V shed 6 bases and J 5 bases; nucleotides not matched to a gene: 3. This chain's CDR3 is CASSLAGIDTQYF. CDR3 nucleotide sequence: TGTGCCAGCAGTCTAGCGGGAATAGATACGCAGTATTTT.

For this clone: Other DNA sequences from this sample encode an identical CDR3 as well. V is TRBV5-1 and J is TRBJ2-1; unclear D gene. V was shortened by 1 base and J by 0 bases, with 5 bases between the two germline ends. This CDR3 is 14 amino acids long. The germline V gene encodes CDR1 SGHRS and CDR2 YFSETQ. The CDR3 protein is CASSLTSSYNEQFF. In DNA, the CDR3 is TGCGCCAGCAGCTTGACAAGCTCCTACAATGAGCAGTTCTTC.

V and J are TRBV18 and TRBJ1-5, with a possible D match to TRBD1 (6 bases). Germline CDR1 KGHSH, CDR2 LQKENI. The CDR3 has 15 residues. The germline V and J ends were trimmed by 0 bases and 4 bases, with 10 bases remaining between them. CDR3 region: CASSPPLGQNQPQHF. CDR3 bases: TGTGCCAGCTCACCACCGTTAGGACAGAATCAGCCCCAGCATTTT.

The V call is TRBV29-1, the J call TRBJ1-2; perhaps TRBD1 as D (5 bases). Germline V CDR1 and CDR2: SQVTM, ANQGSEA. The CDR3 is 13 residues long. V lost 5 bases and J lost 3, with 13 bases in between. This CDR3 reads CSVTMGVDYGYTF. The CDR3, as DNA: TGCAGCGTTACAATGGGGGTTGACTATGGCTACACCTTC.

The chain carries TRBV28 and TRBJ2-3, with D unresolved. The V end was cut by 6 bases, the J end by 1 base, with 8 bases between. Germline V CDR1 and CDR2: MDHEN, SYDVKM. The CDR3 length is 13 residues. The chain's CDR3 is CASSGSGTDTQYF. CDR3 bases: TGTGCCAGCAGCGGCTCGGGCACAGATACGCAGTATTTT.

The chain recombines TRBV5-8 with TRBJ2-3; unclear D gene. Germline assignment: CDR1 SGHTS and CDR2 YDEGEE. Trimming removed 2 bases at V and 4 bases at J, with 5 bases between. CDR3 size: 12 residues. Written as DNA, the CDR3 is TGTGCCAGCAGCTTTATGGCAGATACGCAGTATTTT. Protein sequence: CASSFMADTQYF.

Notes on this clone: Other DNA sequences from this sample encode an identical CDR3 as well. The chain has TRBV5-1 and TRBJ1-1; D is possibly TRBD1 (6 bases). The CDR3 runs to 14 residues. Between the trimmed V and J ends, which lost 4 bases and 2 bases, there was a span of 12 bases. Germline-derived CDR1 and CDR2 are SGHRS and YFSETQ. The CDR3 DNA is TGCGCCAGCAGCCTAGGACAGACAAACACTGAAGCTTTCTTT. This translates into CASSLGQTNTEAFF.

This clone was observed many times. The chain's CDR3 is CASSSSFSTDTQYF. The DNA of the CDR3 is TGTGCCAGCAGCTCTAGCTTTAGCACAGATACGCAGTATTTT. The chain employs TRBV7-9 and TRBJ2-3, with D perhaps TRBD2 (5 bases). Germline V gives CDR1 SEHNR, CDR2 FQNEAQ (reference sequence). The CDR3 consists of 14 residues. Trimming removed 4 bases at V and 0 bases at J, with 8 bases between.

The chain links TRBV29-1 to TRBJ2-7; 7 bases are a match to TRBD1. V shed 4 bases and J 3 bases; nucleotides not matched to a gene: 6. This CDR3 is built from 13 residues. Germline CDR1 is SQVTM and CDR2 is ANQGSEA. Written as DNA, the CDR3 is TGCAGCGTTGGAGAACAGGGGTACTACGAGCAGTACTTC. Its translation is CSVGEQGYYEQYF.

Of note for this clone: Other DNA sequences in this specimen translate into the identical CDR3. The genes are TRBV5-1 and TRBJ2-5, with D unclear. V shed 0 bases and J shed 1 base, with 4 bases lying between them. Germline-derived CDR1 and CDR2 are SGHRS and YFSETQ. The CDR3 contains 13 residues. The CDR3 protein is CASSLDTQETQYF. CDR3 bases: TGCGCCAGCAGCTTGGACACCCAAGAGACCCAGTACTTC.

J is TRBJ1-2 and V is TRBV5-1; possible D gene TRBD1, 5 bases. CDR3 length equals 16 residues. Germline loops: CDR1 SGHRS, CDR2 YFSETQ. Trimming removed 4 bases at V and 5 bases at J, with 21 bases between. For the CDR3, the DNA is TGCGCCAGCAGCCCAATCTCTCAGGGAGGAGGTTATGGCTACACCTTC. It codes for CASSPISQGGGYGYTF.

The CDR3 bases are TGCGCCAGCAGCCTCACCGGGACAGGGGATGATAATTCACCCCTCCACTTT. Its translation: CASSLTGTGDDNSPLHF. The gene calls are TRBV4-3 and TRBJ1-6, with TRBD1 matching over 10 bases. The germline V gene has CDR1 LGHNA and CDR2 YSLEER. Germline trimming cut 4 bases from V and 5 bases from J; bases unmatched to any gene: 8. The CDR3 length is 17 residues.

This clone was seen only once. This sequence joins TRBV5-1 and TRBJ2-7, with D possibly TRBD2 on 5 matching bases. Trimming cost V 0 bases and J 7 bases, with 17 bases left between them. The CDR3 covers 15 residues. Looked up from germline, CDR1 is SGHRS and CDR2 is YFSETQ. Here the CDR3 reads CASSLESGVGYEQYF. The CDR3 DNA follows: TGCGCCAGCAGCTTGGAGAGCGGAGTAGGGTATGAGCAGTACTTC.

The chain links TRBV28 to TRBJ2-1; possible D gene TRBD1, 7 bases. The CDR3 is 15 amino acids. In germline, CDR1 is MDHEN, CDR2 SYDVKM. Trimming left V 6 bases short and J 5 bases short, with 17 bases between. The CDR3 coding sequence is TGTGCCAGCAGCCCCGCGGGACAGTGGAACAATGAGCAGTTCTTC. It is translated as CASSPAGQWNNEQFF.

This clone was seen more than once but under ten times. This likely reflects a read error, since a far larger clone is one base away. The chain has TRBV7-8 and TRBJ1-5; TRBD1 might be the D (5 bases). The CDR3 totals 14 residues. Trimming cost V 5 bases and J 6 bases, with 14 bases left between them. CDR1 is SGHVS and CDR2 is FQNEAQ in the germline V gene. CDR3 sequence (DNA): TGTGCCAGCAGCGGGAGAGGGGCTCGTCAGCCCCAGCATTTT. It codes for CASSGRGARQPQHF. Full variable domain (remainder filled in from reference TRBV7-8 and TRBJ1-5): GAGVSQSPRYKVAKRGQDVALRCDPISGHVSLFWYQQALGQGPEFLTYFQNEAQLDKSGLPSDRFFAERPEGSVSTLKIQRTQQEDSAVYLCASSGRGARQPQHFGDGTRLSIL.

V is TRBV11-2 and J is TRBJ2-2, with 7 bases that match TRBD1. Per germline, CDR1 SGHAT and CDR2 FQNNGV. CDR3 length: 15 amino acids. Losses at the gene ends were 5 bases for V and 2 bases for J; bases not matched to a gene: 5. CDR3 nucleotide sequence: TGTGCCAGCAGCAAGACAGGGCTTAACACCGGGGAGCTGTTTTTT. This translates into CASSKTGLNTGELFF.

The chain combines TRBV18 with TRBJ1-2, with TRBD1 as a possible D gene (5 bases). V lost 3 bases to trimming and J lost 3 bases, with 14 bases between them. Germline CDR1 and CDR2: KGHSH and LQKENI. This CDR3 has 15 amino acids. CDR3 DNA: TGTGCCAGCTCACCTGAGGCAGGGACTCACTATGGCTACACCTTC. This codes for CASSPEAGTHYGYTF.

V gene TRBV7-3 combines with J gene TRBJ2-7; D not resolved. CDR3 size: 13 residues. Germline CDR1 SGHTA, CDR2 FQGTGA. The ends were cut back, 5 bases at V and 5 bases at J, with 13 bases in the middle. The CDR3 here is CASSLSSIHEQYF. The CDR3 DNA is TGTGCCAGCAGCCTCTCCTCCATCCACGAGCAGTACTTC.

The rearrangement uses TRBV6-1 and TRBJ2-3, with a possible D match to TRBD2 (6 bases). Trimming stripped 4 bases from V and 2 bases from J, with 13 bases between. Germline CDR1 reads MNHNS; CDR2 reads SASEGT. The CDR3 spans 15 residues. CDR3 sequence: CASSGAGSFTDTQYF. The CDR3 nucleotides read TGTGCCAGCAGTGGGGCGGGAAGCTTCACAGATACGCAGTATTTT.

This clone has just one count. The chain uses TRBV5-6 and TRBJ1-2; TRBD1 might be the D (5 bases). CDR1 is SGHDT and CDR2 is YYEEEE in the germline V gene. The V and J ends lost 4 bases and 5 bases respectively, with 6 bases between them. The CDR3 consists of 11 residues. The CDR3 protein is CASSRTYGYTF. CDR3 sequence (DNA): TGTGCCAGCAGCCGGACATATGGCTACACCTTC.

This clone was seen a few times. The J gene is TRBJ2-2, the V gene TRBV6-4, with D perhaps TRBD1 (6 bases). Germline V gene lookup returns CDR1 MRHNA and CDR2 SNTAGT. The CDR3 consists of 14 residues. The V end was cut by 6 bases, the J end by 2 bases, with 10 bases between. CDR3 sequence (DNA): TGTGCCAGCAGACCGGGACAAAACACCGGGGAGCTGTTTTTT. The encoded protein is CASRPGQNTGELFF.

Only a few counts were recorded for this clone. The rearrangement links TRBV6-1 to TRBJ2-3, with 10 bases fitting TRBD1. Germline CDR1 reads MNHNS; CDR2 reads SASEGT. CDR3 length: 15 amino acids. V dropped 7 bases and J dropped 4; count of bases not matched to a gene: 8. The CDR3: CASTPGQGVSDTQYF. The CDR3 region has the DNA TGTGCCAGCACCCCCGGACAGGGGGTCTCAGATACGCAGTATTTT.

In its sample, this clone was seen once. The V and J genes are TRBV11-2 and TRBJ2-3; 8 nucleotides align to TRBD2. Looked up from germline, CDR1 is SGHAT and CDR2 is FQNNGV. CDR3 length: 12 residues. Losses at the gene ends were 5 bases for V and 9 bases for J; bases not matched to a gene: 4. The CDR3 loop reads CASSLERGTQYF. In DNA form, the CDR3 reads TGTGCCAGCAGCCTGGAGCGGGGGACGCAGTATTTT.

CDR3: CASSLSDRGFHEQFF. The CDR3, as DNA: TGTGCCAGCAGTTTATCCGACAGGGGTTTCCATGAGCAGTTCTTC. The chain links TRBV27 to TRBJ2-1; 8 nucleotides match TRBD1. The CDR3 runs 15 residues. Germline assignment: CDR1 MNHEY and CDR2 SMNVEV (reference sequence). V dropped 0 bases and J dropped 8; count of bases not matched to a gene: 6.

DNA of the CDR3: TGTGCCAGCAGCCTTATCCCATCTCGGGACGAGCAGTACTTC. This translates into CASSLIPSRDEQYF. V gene TRBV11-2 combines with J gene TRBJ2-7; D is unclear. Trimming pared 5 bases from V and 5 bases from J, leaving 16 bases between. The CDR3 is made up of 14 amino acids. Germline-derived CDR1 and CDR2 are SGHAT and FQNNGV. Full variable domain (rest looked up from reference TRBV11-2 and TRBJ2-7): EAGVAQSPRYKIIEKRQSVAFWCNPISGHATLYWYQQILGQGPKLLIQFQNNGVVDDSQLPKDRFSAERLKGVDSTLKIQPAKLEDSAVYLCASSLIPSRDEQYFGPGTRLTVT.

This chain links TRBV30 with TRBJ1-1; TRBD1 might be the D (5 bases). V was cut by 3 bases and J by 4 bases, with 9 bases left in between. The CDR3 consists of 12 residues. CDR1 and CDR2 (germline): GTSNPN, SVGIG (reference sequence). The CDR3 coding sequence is TGTGCCTGGAGGCCGGGGACCACTGAAGCTTTCTTT. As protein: CAWRPGTTEAFF. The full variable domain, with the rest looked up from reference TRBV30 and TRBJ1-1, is SQTIHQWPATLVQPVGSPLSLECTVEGTSNPNLYWYRQAAGRGLQLLFYSVGIGQISSEVPQNLSASRPQDRQFILSSKKLLLSDSGFYLCAWRPGTTEAFFGQGTRLTVV.

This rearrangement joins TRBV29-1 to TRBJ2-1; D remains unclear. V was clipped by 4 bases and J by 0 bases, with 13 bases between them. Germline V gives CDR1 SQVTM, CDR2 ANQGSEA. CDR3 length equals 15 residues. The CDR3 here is CSVGPYTRSYNEQFF. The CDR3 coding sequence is TGCAGCGTTGGGCCCTACACCCGCTCCTACAATGAGCAGTTCTTC.

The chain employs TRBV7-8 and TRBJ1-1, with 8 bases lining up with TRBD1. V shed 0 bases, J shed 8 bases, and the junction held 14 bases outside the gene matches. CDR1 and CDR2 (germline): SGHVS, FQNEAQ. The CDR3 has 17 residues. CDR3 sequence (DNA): TGTGCCAGCAGCTTAGCGCTTACGGACAGGGAGCTACCCGAAGCTTTCTTT. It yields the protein CASSLALTDRELPEAFF.